This record concerns one TCR beta chain sequence. The repertoire was sequenced with immunoSEQ multiplex PCR; TCRdb's copy has only in-frame clones and lacks some. Here the sample spans approximately 210,000 clones, around nine tenths being singletons. These data are taken from a study of blood T cell repertoires in COVID-19. V gave up 5 bases and J gave up 3 bases, with 10 bases separating them. The CDR3 is 13 amino acids. The chain couples TRBV12-3 or TRBV12-4 to TRBJ1-1, with D unresolved. Sequencing used peripheral blood. This sequence was found in a middle-aged woman who had recovered from COVID-19. DNA of the CDR3: TGTGCCAGCAGTCTCCGGTTCCACACTGAAGCTTTCTTT. It yields the protein CASSLRFHTEAFF.